Below are 17 T cell receptor beta chains sequenced from a single sample in a study of T cell responses to AZD1222 COVID-19 vaccine. Assay used: immunoSEQ multiplex PCR; TCRdb lists only in-frame clones, some missing. This table holds 100,000 to 130,000 clones, 90% to 95% found once. This specimen consisted of peripheral blood, obtained 28 days after the second AZD1222 dose. Receptor source: an adult who received the AZD1222 COVID-19 vaccine.

The CDR3 DNA reads as TGTGCCAGCAGCGTAGGCGGGAGAGAGAATGAGCAGTTCTTC. It encodes CASSVGGRENEQFF. V gene TRBV9 combines with J gene TRBJ2-1; 7 nucleotides align to TRBD2. J gave up 7 bases and V 0 bases, and 4 bases lay outside the gene matches. Germline CDR1 reads SGDLS; CDR2 reads YYNGEE. This CDR3 spans 14 amino acids.

The chain links TRBV7-2 to TRBJ1-5, with D maybe TRBD1 (5 bases). Per the germline V gene, CDR1 is SGHTA and CDR2 is FQGNSA. There are 17 residues in the CDR3. The V and J ends lost 4 bases and 1 base respectively, with 17 bases between them. As DNA, the CDR3 is TGTGCCAGCAGCTACCGTGGTGGGGGATTGAGCAATCAGCCCCAGCATTTT. Translation gives CASSYRGGGLSNQPQHF.

This clone was found a few times. The chain links TRBV11-3 to TRBJ2-2; 10 nucleotides line up with TRBD1. This CDR3 has 15 amino acids. J lost 4 bases, V lost 5 bases, and 4 bases had no gene match. The germline V gene encodes CDR1 SGHNT and CDR2 YENEEA. The CDR3 loop reads CASSHRDRGTGELFF. The DNA of the CDR3 is TGTGCCAGCAGCCACCGGGACAGGGGCACCGGGGAGCTGTTTTTT.

The V and J genes are TRBV19 and TRBJ2-6, with 10 positions matching TRBD1. V dropped 4 bases and J dropped 4; count of bases not matched to a gene: 4. The germline V gene has CDR1 LNHDA and CDR2 SQIVND (reference sequence). The CDR3 loop spans 16 amino acids. The CDR3 nucleotides are TGTGCCAGTAGTAGACAGGGGGCTGGAGGGGCCAACGTCCTGACTTTC. Translated: CASSRQGAGGANVLTF. Full variable domain (rest looked up from reference TRBV19 and TRBJ2-6): DGGITQSPKYLFRKEGQNVTLSCEQNLNHDAMYWYRQDPGQGLRLIYYSQIVNDFQKGDIAEGYSVSREKKESFPLTVTSAQKNPTAFYLCASSRQGAGGANVLTFGAGSRLTVL.

This clone was detected once. The rearrangement uses TRBV5-5 and TRBJ1-1; D unresolved. CDR1 is SGHKS and CDR2 is YYEKEE in the germline V gene (reference sequence). The CDR3 covers 14 residues. Trimming cost V 4 bases and J 0 bases, with 10 bases left between them. CDR3 loop: CASSPQVLNTEAFF. The DNA of the CDR3 is TGTGCCAGCAGCCCCCAGGTCTTGAACACTGAAGCTTTCTTT.

The genes are TRBV7-2 and TRBJ2-7; perhaps TRBD2 as D (5 bases). From germline, CDR1 is SGHTA and CDR2 FQGNSA. The CDR3 consists of 13 residues. The germline V and J ends were trimmed by 2 bases and 3 bases, with 8 bases remaining between them. DNA for the CDR3: TGTGCCAGCAGCTTAAACGGAGGCTACGAGCAGTACTTC. It is translated as CASSLNGGYEQYF.

CDR3 sequence: CASSLAGGEQYF. The CDR3 region has the DNA TGTGCCAGCAGCTTAGCAGGGGGCGAGCAGTACTTC. The V call is TRBV7-9, the J call TRBJ2-7, with D possibly matching TRBD1 (6 bases). Germline CDR1 and CDR2: SEHNR and FQNEAQ (reference sequence). Trimming stripped 0 bases from V and 6 bases from J, with 6 bases between. The CDR3 loop spans 12 amino acids. Drawing the rest from reference TRBV7-9 and TRBJ2-7, the complete variable domain is DTGVSQNPRHKITKRGQNVTFRCDPISEHNRLYWYRQTLGQGPEFLTYFQNEAQLEKSRLLSDRFSAERPKGSFSTLEIQRTEQGDSAMYLCASSLAGGEQYFGPGTRLTVT.

J is TRBJ2-7 and V is TRBV5-6, with no clear D. Trimming removed 0 bases from V and 4 bases from J, with 8 bases in between. The CDR3 runs 13 residues. Per germline, CDR1 SGHDT and CDR2 YYEEEE. The chain's CDR3 is CASSLGQVYEQYF. The CDR3 DNA sequence: TGTGCCAGCAGCTTGGGGCAGGTATACGAGCAGTACTTC.

This clone has a single count. The chain combines TRBV19 with TRBJ1-3, with TRBD1 as a possible D gene (6 bases). CDR3 length: 15 residues. Germline V gene lookup returns CDR1 LNHDA and CDR2 SQIVND (reference sequence). Trimming stripped 5 bases from V and 0 bases from J, with 11 bases between. CDR3 region: CASSPDRLSGNTIYF. In nucleotides, the CDR3 is TGTGCCAGTAGTCCGGACAGACTCTCTGGAAACACCATATATTTT.

The chain carries TRBV5-8 and TRBJ1-3; D is unresolved. Deletions cut 4 bases from V and 0 bases from J, with 8 bases between. This CDR3 region has 14 residues. CDR1 is SGHTS, CDR2 YDEGEE, per germline. CDR3 residues: CASSPGNSGNTIYF. The CDR3 nucleotides read TGTGCCAGCAGCCCGGGCAACTCTGGAAACACCATATATTTT.

V and J are TRBV3-1 (or the pseudogene TRBV3-2) and TRBJ2-7; the match to TRBD2 covers 7 bases. J lost 3 bases, V lost 3 bases, and 5 bases had no gene match. Germline V lookup: CDR1 LGHDT, CDR2 YNNKEL (reference sequence). This CDR3 region has 14 residues. CDR3 nucleotides: TGTGCCAGCAGCCACCCGGGACTACTCTACGAGCAGTACTTC. Translating gives CASSHPGLLYEQYF.

This rearrangement joins TRBV9 to TRBJ1-1; D is possibly TRBD1 (5 bases). This CDR3 spans 16 amino acids. Germline CDR1 is SGDLS and CDR2 is YYNGEE. V lost 2 bases to trimming and J lost 0 bases, with 14 bases between them. CDR3 loop: CASSVEGPRMNTEAFF. The CDR3 DNA reads TGTGCCAGCAGCGTTGAGGGACCCAGAATGAACACTGAAGCTTTCTTT.

The CDR3 loop reads CASRAENFNYGYTF. In DNA, the CDR3 is TGTGCCAGCAGGGCGGAGAACTTTAACTATGGCTACACCTTC. J is TRBJ1-2 and V is TRBV28, with unresolved D. The germline CDR1 and CDR2 sequences are MDHEN and SYDVKM. There are 14 residues in the CDR3. Trimming shortened V by 6 bases and J by 1 base, and 12 bases separated the two germline ends.

The chain carries TRBV10-2 and TRBJ2-7, with D perhaps TRBD1 (6 bases). Germline CDR1 reads WSHSY; CDR2 reads SAAADI. The CDR3 covers 11 residues. Deletions cut 8 bases from V and 6 bases from J, with 11 bases between. CDR3 in DNA: TGCGCCAGCCGTCAGGGGCTCGAGCAGTACTTC. Translated, it gives CASRQGLEQYF.

V and J are TRBV27 and TRBJ1-1, with 10 positions matching TRBD1. Germline lookup yields CDR1 MNHEY and CDR2 SMNVEV (reference sequence). The V and J ends lost 8 bases and 1 base, in that order; junction bases with no gene match: 10. The CDR3 contains 16 residues. CDR3 DNA sequence: TGTGCCAGCCGGACAGGGGGGATTTTTTCGAACACTGAAGCTTTCTTT. The encoded protein is CASRTGGIFSNTEAFF.

CDR3 sequence (DNA): TGTGCCATCAGCCCAGGGACAGGGAACGAGCAGTACTTC. This encodes CAISPGTGNEQYF. The V gene is TRBV10-3, the J gene TRBJ2-7; TRBD1 aligns across 9 bases. The CDR3 has 13 residues. Unmatched junction bases numbered 5, after V lost 6 bases and J lost 5 bases. Germline CDR1 ENHRY, CDR2 SYGVKD.

The chain carries TRBV4-1 and TRBJ2-5; the D gene could be TRBD1 or TRBD2 (5 bases each). Trimming shortened V by 1 base and J by 5 bases, and 17 bases separated the two germline ends. This CDR3 is 16 amino acids long. Germline-derived CDR1 and CDR2 are MGHRA and YSYEKL. The CDR3: CASSQGDGRGRETQYF. CDR3 nucleotides: TGCGCCAGCAGCCAAGGAGATGGCCGGGGCCGGGAGACCCAGTACTTC.